The subject of this entry is one T cell receptor beta chain. What it binds is unknown. TCRdb's table, derived via immunoSEQ multiplex PCR, lists solely in-frame clones and lacks some. The sample includes 67,000 or so clones, more than 75% seen only once; the top ten take roughly 10%. The sample is drawn from a study of lymphopenia after photon versus proton radiotherapy. Study-wide results and limits: Relative stability marked proton patients; photon patients lost diversity and naive cells. Better survival with proton therapy was suggested as possible, not demonstrated.

Germline CDR1 SGHRS, CDR2 YFSETQ. The length of the CDR3 is 13 residues. This chain connects TRBV5-1 to TRBJ2-5; D gene uncertain. Near its end, the DNA agrees better with TRBJ2-7, so the J call may be wrong. The starting material was peripheral blood, obtained from a patient treated with proton-based radiotherapy. The sequence was collected from a man older than 75 with esophageal cancer. The CDR3 protein is CASSLVDPYEQYF. The CDR3, as DNA: TGCGCCAGCAGCTTGGTTGATCCCTACGAGCAGTACTTC.